Listed below are T cell receptor beta chains from one sample, sequenced in a study of cytomegalovirus exposure and HLA in healthy donors. The data were produced by immunoSEQ multiplex PCR, yet TCRdb's version contains in-frame clones alone and is incomplete. The data contain around 120,000 clones, about 79% of them singletons. What was sequenced was PBMCs. Receptors were obtained from a man aged 25-45 years in good health and CMV-seropositive. Each CDR3 is given with its conserved first and last residue. The D gene is left open where the match is weak. Size is omitted from some rows. Given values are once, few, many or a class for expanded clones.

D	V	J	size	DNA	CDR3
TRBD2	TRBV9	TRBJ2-7	.	TGTGCCAGCAGCACAACCGGGACTAGCGGACTCTACGAGCAGTACTTC	CASSTTGTSGLYEQYF
.	TRBV2	TRBJ2-5	.	TGTGCCAGCAGTAATAAAGAGACCCAGTACTTC	CASSNKETQYF
.	TRBV28	TRBJ1-1	.	TGTGCCAGCAGTTATGTCGAGGACTGGAACACTGAAGCTTTCTTT	CASSYVEDWNTEAFF
.	TRBV7-9	TRBJ1-6	.	TGTTCCGGAACCCGACAGAATTCACCCCTCCACTTT	CSGTRQNSPLHF
.	TRBV19	TRBJ1-2	once	TGTGCCAGTAGTATTAAGACATGGGGCTACACCTTC	CASSIKTWGYTF
TRBD2	TRBV6-9	TRBJ2-7	.	TGTGCCAGCAGTCCCCTCTTCGGACTAGCGGGAGGGTACGAGCAGTACTTC	CASSPLFGLAGGYEQYF
.	TRBV5-4	TRBJ1-2	.	TGTGCCAGCAGCGGTGGACAGAACTATGGCTACACCTTC	CASSGGQNYGYTF
.	TRBV5-6	TRBJ1-6	.	TGTGCCAGCAGCTTGGGACAGGCCTGGAATTCACCCCTCCACTTT	CASSLGQAWNSPLHF
.	TRBV6-4	TRBJ1-5	.	TGTGCCAGCAGTGCCAACCCCTCGGGTGGGCAGCCCCAGCATTTT	CASSANPSGGQPQHF
TRBD2	TRBV18	TRBJ2-1	few	TGTGCCAGCTCACCAGGGGCAGGGGGACTAGCGGGAGGCTACAATGAGCAGTTCTTC	CASSPGAGGLAGGYNEQFF
.	TRBV13	TRBJ2-7	.	TGTGCCAGCAGCGCGGGTCCTTCGAGGGGGTACGAGCAGTACTTC	CASSAGPSRGYEQYF
.	TRBV15	TRBJ1-3	.	TGTGCCACCAGCAGAGCCAGGGCTGGAAACACCATATATTTT	CATSRARAGNTIYF
.	TRBV6-1	TRBJ1-1	.	TGTGCCAGCAGGGCGGACAGTGCCACTGAAGCTTTCTTT	CASRADSATEAFF
TRBD1	TRBV6-6	TRBJ2-7	few	TGTGCCAGCAGTTACACGACAGGGAATTACCCTTACGAGCAGTACTTC	CASSYTTGNYPYEQYF
TRBD2	TRBV28	TRBJ2-5	.	TGTGCCAGCAGTTTAGGACTAGCGGGGGCCAACCAAGAGACCCAGTACTTC	CASSLGLAGANQETQYF
TRBD1	TRBV4-3	TRBJ2-7	.	TGCGCCAGCAGCCAGACCTTCGGGACAGGACTACACTACGAGCAGTACTTC	CASSQTFGTGLHYEQYF
TRBD1	TRBV6-1	TRBJ1-6	.	TGTGCCAGCAGTGGGGACAGTAATTCACCCCTCCACTTT	CASSGDSNSPLHF
.	TRBV19	TRBJ1-2	.	TGTGCCAGTAGTATAGGTTTGCAGGTCCTCTATGGCTACACCTTC	CASSIGLQVLYGYTF
.	TRBV28	TRBJ2-5	.	TGTGCCAGCAGTTTTAGCCTTGAGACCCAGTACTTC	CASSFSLETQYF
.	TRBV30	TRBJ1-6	.	TGTGCCTGGAATACAGGGTACCTAAGTTCACCCCTCCACTTT	CAWNTGYLSSPLHF
.	TRBV6-5	TRBJ2-5	few	TGTGCCAGCAGCCCCTCTGAATCGGGGACCCAGTACTTC	CASSPSESGTQYF
TRBD1	TRBV5-4	TRBJ1-2	.	TGTGCCAGCAGCCCGGGACAGCGACCCAACTATGGCTACACCTTC	CASSPGQRPNYGYTF
.	TRBV5-1	TRBJ2-3	.	TGCGCCAGCAGCTTGGGACAGTTCACAGATACGCAGTATTTT	CASSLGQFTDTQYF
.	TRBV11-2	TRBJ2-7	.	TGTGCCAGCACCAGGCAGGGGAACTCCTACGAGCAGTACTTC	CASTRQGNSYEQYF
.	TRBV29-1	TRBJ2-1	.	TGCAGCGTTATCTCAGGGGGGCCCTACAATGAGCAGTTCTTC	CSVISGGPYNEQFF
TRBD2	TRBV7-9	TRBJ2-6	.	TGTTCCAGCAGCTTAGTAAGCGGGGCGGATGGGGCCAACGTCCTGACTTTC	CSSSLVSGADGANVLTF
TRBD2	TRBV28	TRBJ2-1	.	TGTGCCAGCAGTTTATTTGGGGGGGGTTACAATGAGCAGTTCTTC	CASSLFGGGYNEQFF